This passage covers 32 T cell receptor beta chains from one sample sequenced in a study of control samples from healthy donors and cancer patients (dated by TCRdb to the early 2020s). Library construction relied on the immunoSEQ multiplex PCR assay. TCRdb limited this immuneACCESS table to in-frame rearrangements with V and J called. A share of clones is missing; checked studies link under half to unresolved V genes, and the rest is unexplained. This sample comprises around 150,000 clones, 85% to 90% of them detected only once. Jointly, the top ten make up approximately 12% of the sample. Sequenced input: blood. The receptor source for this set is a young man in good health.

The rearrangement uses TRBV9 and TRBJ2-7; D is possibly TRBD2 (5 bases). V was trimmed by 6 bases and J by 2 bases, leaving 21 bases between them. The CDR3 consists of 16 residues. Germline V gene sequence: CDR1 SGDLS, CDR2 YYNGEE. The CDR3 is CASNPIRMGAPYEQYF. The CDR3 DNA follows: TGTGCCAGCAACCCGATTCGGATGGGAGCCCCCTACGAGCAGTACTTC.

CDR3 coding DNA: TGCGCCAGCACGGGAGGGCCGGGAAATGAGCAGTTCTTC. It encodes CASTGGPGNEQFF. The V call is TRBV5-1, the J call TRBJ2-1; the match to TRBD2 covers 8 bases. This CDR3 has 13 residues. CDR1 and CDR2 (germline): SGHRS, YFSETQ. J lost 7 bases, V lost 6 bases, and 6 bases had no gene match.

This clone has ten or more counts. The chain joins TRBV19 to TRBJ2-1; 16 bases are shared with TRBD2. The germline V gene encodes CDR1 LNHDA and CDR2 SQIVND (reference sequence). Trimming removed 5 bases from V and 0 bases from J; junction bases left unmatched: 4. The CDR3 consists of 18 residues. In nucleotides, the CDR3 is TGTGCCAGTAGTTCGGGACTAGCGGGAGGGAGCTCCTACAATGAGCAGTTCTTC. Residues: CASSSGLAGGSSYNEQFF.

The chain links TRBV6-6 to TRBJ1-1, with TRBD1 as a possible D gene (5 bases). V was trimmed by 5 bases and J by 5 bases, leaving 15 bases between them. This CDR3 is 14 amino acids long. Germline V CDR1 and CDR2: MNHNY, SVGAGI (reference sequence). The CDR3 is CASSPRGGDTEAFF. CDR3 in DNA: TGTGCCAGCAGTCCGCGGGGGGGAGATACTGAAGCTTTCTTT.

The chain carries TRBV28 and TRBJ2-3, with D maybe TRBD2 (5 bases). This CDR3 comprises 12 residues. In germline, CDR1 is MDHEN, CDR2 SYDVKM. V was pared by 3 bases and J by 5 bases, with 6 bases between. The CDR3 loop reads CASSFGIDTQYF. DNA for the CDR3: TGTGCCAGCAGTTTCGGGATAGATACGCAGTATTTT. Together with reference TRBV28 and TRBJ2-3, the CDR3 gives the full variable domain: DVKVTQSSRYLVKRTGEKVFLECVQDMDHENMFWYRQDPGLGLRLIYFSYDVKMKEKGDIPEGYSVSREKKERFSLILESASTNQTSMYLCASSFGIDTQYFGPGTRLTVL.

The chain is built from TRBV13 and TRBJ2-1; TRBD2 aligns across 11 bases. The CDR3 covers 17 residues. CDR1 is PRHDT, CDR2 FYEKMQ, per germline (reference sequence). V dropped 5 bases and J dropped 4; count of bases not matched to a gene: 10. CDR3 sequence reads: CASSPPWTSGRYNEQFF. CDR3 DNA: TGTGCCAGCAGCCCGCCTTGGACTAGCGGGCGTTACAATGAGCAGTTCTTC. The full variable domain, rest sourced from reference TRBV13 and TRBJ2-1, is AAGVIQSPRHLIKEKRETATLKCYPIPRHDTVYWYQQGPGQDPQFLISFYEKMQSDKGSIPDRFSAQQFSDYHSELNMSSLELGDSALYFCASSPPWTSGRYNEQFFGPGTRLTVL.

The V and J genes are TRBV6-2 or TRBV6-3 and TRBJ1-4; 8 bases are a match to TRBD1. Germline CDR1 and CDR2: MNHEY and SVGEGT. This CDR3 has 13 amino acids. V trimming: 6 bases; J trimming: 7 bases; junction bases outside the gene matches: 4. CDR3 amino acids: CASSDRGGEKLFF. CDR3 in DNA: TGTGCCAGCAGCGACAGGGGCGGTGAAAAACTGTTTTTT.

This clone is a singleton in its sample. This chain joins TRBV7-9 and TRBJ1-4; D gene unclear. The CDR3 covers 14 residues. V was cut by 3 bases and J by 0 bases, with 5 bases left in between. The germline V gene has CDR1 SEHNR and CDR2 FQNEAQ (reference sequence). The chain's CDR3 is CASSFFATNEKLFF. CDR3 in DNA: TGTGCCAGCAGCTTCTTTGCAACTAATGAAAAACTGTTTTTT.

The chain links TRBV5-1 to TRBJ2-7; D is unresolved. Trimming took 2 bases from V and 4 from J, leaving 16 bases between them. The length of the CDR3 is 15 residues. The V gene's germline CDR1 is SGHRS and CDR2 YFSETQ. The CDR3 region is CASSFSEITHYEQYF. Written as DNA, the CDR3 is TGCGCCAGCAGCTTTTCAGAGATTACCCATTACGAGCAGTACTTC. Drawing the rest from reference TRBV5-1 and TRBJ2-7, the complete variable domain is KAGVTQTPRYLIKTRGQQVTLSCSPISGHRSVSWYQQTPGQGLQFLFEYFSETQRNKGNFPGRFSGRQFSNSRSEMNVSTLELGDSALYLCASSFSEITHYEQYFGPGTRLTVT.

Written as DNA, the CDR3 is TGTGCCAGCACTTTGGGTGAGACCCAGTACTTC. Protein: CASTLGETQYF. The chain recombines TRBV5-5 with TRBJ2-5; D not resolved. V lost 6 bases, J lost 5 bases, and 8 bases lay in between. The CDR3 sequence is 11 residues long. From germline, CDR1 is SGHKS and CDR2 YYEKEE (reference sequence).

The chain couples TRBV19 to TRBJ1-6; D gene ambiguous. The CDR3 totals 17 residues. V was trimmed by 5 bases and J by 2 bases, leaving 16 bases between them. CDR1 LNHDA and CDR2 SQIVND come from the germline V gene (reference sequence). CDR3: CASSADAAGTYNSPLHF. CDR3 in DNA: TGTGCCAGTAGTGCCGACGCGGCAGGCACCTATAATTCACCCCTCCACTTT.

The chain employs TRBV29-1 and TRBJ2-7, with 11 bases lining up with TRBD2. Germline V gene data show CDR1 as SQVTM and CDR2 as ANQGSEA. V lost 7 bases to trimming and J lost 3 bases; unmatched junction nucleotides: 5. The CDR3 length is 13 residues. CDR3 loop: CSARLAGYYEQYF. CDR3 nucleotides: TGCAGCGCTCGACTAGCGGGGTACTACGAGCAGTACTTC.

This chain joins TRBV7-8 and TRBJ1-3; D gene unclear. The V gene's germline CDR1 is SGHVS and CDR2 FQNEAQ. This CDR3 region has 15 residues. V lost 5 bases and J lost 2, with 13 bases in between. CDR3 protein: CASSLQTWTGNTIYF. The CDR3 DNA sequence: TGTGCCAGCAGCCTCCAGACTTGGACTGGAAACACCATATATTTT.

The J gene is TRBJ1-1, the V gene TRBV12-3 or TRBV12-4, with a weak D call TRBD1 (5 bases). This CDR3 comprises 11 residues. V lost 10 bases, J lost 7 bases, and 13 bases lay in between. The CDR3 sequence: CATRQYREAFF. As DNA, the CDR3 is TGTGCCACTCGACAGTATCGTGAAGCTTTCTTT.

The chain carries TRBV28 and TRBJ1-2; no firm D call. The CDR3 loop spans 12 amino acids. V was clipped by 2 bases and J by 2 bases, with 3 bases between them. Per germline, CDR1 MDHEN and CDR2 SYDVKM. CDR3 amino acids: CASSLANYGYTF. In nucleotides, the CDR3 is TGTGCCAGCAGTTTAGCAAACTATGGCTACACCTTC.

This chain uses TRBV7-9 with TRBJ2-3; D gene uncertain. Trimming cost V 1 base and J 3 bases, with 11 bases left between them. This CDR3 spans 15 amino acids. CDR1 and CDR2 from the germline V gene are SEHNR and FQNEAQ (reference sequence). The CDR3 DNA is TGTGCCAGCAGCTTAGAGGGAAGATATACAGATACGCAGTATTTT. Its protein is CASSLEGRYTDTQYF. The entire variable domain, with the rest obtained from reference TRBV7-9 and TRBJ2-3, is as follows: DTGVSQNPRHKITKRGQNVTFRCDPISEHNRLYWYRQTLGQGPEFLTYFQNEAQLEKSRLLSDRFSAERPKGSFSTLEIQRTEQGDSAMYLCASSLEGRYTDTQYFGPGTRLTVL.

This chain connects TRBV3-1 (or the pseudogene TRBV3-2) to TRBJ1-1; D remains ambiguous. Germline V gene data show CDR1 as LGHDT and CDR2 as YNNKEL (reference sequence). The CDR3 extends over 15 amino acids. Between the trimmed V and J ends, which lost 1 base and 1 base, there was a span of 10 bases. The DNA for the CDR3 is TGTGCCAGCAGCCAAGCCCCCCGAGGGAACACTGAAGCTTTCTTT. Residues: CASSQAPRGNTEAFF.

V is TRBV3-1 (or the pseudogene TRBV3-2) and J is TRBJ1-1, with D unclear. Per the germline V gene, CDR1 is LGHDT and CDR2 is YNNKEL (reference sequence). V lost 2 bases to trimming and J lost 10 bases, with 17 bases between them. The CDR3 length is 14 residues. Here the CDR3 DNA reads TGTGCCAGCAGCCAACTCATAGAAGGCTCGGGAGCTTTCTTT. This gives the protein CASSQLIEGSGAFF.

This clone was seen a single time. CDR3 coding DNA: TGTGCCAGCAGCCCCAGGTCCGCAGGGGAAAACTATCAGCCCCAGCATTTT. It yields the protein CASSPRSAGENYQPQHF. This sequence joins TRBV6-2 or TRBV6-3 and TRBJ1-5, with D possibly being TRBD1 (6 bases). The CDR3 is made up of 17 amino acids. Germline-derived CDR1 and CDR2 are MNHEY and SVGEGT. Between the trimmed V and J ends, which lost 6 bases and 5 bases, there was a span of 23 bases.

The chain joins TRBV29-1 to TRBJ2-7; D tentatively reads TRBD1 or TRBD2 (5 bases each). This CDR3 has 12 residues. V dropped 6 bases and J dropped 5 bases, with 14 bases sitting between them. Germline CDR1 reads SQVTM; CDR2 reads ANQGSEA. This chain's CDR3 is CSVGPHGHEQYF. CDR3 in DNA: TGCAGCGTGGGACCGCACGGGCACGAGCAGTACTTC.

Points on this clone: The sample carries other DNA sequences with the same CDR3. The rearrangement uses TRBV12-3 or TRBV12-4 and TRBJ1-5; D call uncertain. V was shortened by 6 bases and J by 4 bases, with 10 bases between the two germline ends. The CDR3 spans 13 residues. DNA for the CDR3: TGTGCCAGCAGCCGTGGTATAAATCAGCCCCAGCATTTT. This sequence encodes CASSRGINQPQHF.

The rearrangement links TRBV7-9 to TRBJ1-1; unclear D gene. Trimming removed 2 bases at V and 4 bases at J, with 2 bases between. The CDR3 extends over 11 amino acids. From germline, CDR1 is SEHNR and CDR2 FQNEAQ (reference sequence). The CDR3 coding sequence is TGTGCCAGCAGCTTATCCACTGAAGCTTTCTTT. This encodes CASSLSTEAFF.

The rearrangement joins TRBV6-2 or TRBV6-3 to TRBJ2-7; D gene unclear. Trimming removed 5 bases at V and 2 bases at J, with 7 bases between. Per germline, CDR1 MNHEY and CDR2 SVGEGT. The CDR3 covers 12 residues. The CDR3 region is CASSEQAYEQYF. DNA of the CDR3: TGTGCCAGCAGTGAGCAGGCCTACGAGCAGTACTTC.

DNA of the CDR3: TGTGCCACCAGCAGAGATCTGGGCCCCCAGGCGGAAGCTTTCTTT. Amino acids: CATSRDLGPQAEAFF. The chain recombines TRBV15 with TRBJ1-1; D gene uncertain. The CDR3 contains 15 residues. The V end was cut by 0 bases, the J end by 8 bases, with 16 bases between. Germline V CDR1 and CDR2: LNHNV, YYDKDF (reference sequence).

In DNA form, the CDR3 reads TGTGCCAGCAGCATCGACAGGGGCGTCGGCCGTGGCTACACCTTC. The encoded protein is CASSIDRGVGRGYTF. V gene TRBV7-2 combines with J gene TRBJ1-2; TRBD1 aligns across 8 bases. The CDR3 length is 15 residues. V dropped 5 bases and J dropped 7; count of bases not matched to a gene: 12. The germline V gene has CDR1 SGHTA and CDR2 FQGNSA. Looking up the rest from reference TRBV7-2 and TRBJ1-2 gives the full variable domain: GAGVSQSPSNKVTEKGKDVELRCDPISGHTALYWYRQSLGQGLEFLIYFQGNSAPDKSGLPSDRFSAERTGGSVSTLTIQRTQQEDSAVYLCASSIDRGVGRGYTFGSGTRLTVV.

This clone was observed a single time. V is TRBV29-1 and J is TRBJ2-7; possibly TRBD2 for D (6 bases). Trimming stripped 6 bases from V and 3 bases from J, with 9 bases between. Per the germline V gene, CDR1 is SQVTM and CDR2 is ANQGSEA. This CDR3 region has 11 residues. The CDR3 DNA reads TGCAGCGTCTTCGGGGGCTACGAGCAGTACTTC. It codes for CSVFGGYEQYF.

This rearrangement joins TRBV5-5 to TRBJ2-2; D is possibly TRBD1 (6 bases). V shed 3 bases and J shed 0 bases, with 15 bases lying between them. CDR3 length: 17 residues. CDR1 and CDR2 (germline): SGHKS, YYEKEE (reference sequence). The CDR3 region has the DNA TGTGCCAGCAGCTCAGACCGGACAGTATCGAACACCGGGGAGCTGTTTTTT. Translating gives CASSSDRTVSNTGELFF.

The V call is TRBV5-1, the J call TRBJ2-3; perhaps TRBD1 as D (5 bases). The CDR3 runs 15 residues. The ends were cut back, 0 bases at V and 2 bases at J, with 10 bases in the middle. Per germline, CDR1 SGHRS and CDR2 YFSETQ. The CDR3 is CASSLDRPTTDTQYF. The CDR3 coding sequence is TGCGCCAGCAGCTTGGACAGGCCGACCACAGATACGCAGTATTTT. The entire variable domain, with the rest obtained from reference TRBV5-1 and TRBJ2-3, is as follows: KAGVTQTPRYLIKTRGQQVTLSCSPISGHRSVSWYQQTPGQGLQFLFEYFSETQRNKGNFPGRFSGRQFSNSRSEMNVSTLELGDSALYLCASSLDRPTTDTQYFGPGTRLTVL.

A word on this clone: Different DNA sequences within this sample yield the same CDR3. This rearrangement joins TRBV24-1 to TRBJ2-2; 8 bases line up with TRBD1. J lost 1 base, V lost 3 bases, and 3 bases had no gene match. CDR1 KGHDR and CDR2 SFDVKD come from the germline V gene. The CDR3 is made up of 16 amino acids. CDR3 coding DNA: TGTGCCACCAGTGATCCCGGACAGGGGAACACCGGGGAGCTGTTTTTT. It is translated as CATSDPGQGNTGELFF.

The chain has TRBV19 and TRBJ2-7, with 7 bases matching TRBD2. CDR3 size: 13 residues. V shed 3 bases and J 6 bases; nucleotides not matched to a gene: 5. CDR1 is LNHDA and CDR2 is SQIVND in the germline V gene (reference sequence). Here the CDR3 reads CASSMGGYGEQYF. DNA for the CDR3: TGTGCCAGTAGTATGGGAGGGTACGGCGAGCAGTACTTC.

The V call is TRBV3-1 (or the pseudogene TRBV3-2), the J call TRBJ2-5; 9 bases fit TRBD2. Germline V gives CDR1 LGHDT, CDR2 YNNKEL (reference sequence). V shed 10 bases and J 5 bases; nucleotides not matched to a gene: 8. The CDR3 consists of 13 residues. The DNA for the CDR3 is TGTGCCACCCAGCGGGAGGTACGGGAGACCCAGTACTTC. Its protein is CATQREVRETQYF.

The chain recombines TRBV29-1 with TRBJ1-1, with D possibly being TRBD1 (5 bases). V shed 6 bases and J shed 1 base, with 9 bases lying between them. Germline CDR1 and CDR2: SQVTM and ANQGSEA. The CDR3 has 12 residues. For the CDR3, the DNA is TGCAGCGTAGGACAATCGAACACTGAAGCTTTCTTT. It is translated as CSVGQSNTEAFF.